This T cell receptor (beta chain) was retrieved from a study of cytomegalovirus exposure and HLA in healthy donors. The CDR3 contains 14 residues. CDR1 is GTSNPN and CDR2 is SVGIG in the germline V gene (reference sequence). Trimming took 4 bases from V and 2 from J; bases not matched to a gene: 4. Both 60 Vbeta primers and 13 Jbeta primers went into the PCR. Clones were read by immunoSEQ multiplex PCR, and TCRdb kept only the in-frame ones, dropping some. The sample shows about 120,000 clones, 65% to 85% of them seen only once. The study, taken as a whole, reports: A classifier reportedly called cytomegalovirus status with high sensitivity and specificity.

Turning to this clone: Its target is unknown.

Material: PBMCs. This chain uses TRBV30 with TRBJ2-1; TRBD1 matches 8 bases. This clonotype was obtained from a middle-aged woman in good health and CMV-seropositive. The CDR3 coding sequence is TGTGCCTGGACACTGGACAGGGCCTACAATGAGCAGTTCTTC. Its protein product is CAWTLDRAYNEQFF.